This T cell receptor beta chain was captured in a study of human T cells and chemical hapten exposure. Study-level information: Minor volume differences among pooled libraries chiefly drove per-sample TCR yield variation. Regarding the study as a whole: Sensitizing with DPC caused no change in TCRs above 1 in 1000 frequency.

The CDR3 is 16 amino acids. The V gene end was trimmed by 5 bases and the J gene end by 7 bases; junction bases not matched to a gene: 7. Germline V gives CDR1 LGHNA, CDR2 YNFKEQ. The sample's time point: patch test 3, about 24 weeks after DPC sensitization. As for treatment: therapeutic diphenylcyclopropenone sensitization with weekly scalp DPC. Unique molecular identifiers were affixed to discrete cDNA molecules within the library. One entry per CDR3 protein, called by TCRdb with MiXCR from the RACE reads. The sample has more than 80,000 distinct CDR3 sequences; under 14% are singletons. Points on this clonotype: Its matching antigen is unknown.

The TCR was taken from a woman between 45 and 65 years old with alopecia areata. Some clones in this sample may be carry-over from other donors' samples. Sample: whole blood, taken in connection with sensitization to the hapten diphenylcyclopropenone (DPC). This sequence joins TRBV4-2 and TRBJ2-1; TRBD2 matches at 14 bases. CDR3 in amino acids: CASSARLAGGPNEQFF. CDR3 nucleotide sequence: TGTGCCAGCAGCGCCCGACTAGCGGGAGGGCCAAATGAGCAGTTCTTC.